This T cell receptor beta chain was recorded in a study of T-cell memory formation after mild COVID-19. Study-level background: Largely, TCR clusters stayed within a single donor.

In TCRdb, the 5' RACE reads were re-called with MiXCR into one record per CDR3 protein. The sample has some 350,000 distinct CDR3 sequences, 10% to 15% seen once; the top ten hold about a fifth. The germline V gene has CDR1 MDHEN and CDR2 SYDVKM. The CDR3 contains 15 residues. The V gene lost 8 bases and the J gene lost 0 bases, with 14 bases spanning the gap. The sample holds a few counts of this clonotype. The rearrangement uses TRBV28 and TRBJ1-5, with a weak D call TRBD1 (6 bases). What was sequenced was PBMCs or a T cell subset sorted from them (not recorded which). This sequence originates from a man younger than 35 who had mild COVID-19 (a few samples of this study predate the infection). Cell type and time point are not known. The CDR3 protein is CASLPGEYSNQPQHF. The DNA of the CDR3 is TGTGCCAGCCTCCCAGGGGAATATAGCAATCAGCCCCAGCATTTT.